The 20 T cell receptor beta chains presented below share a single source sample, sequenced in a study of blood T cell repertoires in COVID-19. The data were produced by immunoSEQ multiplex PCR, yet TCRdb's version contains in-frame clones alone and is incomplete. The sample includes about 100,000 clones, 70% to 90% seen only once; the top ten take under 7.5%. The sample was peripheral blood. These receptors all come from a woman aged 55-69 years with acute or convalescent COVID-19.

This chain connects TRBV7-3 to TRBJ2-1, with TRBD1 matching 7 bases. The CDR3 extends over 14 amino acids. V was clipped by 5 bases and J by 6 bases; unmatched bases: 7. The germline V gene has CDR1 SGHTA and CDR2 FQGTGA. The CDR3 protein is CASSSHRDSNEQFF. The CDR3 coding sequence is TGTGCCAGCAGCAGCCACCGGGACAGCAATGAGCAGTTCTTC.

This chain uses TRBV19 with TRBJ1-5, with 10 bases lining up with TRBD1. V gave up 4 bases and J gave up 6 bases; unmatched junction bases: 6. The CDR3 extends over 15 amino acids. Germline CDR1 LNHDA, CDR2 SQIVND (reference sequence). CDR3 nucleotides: TGTGCCAGTAGTACCCCGGGACAGGGGACTCAGCCCCAGCATTTT. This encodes CASSTPGQGTQPQHF.

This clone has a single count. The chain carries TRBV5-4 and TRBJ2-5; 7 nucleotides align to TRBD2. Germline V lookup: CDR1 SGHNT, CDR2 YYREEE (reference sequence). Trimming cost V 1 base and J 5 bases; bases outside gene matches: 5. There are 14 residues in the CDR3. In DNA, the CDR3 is TGTGCCAGCAGCTTGATAGGGCGGGGGGAGACCCAGTACTTC. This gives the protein CASSLIGRGETQYF. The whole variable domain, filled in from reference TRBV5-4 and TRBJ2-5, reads ETGVTQSPTHLIKTRGQQVTLRCSSQSGHNTVSWYQQALGQGPQFIFQYYREEENGRGNFPPRFSGLQFPNYSSELNVNALELDDSALYLCASSLIGRGETQYFGPGTRLLVL.

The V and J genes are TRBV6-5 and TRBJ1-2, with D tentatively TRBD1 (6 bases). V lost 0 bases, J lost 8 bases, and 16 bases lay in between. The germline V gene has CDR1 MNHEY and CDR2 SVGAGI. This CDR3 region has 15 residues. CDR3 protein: CASSYSRRGMRGYTF. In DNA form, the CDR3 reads TGTGCCAGCAGTTACTCCCGCAGGGGAATGCGCGGCTACACCTTC.

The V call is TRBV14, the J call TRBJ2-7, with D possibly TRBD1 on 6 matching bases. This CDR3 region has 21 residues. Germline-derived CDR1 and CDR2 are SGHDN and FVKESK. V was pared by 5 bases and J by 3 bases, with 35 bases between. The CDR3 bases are TGTGCCAGCAGCTCCACAACCCACAGGGTGAGTCCCCTGGGGTGCTACTACGAGCAGTACGTC. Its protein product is CASSSTTHRVSPLGCYYEQYV.

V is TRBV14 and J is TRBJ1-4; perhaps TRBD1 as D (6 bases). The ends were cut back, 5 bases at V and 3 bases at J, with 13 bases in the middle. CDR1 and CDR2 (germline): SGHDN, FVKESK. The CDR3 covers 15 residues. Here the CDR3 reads CASSARTVANEKLFF. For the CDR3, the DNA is TGTGCCAGCAGCGCAAGGACAGTGGCTAATGAAAAACTGTTTTTT.

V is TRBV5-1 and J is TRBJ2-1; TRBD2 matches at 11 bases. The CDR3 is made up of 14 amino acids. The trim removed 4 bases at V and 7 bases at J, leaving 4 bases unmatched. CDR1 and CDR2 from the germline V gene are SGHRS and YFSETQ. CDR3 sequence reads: CASSVASGGNEQFF. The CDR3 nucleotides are TGCGCCAGCAGCGTGGCTAGCGGGGGGAATGAGCAGTTCTTC.

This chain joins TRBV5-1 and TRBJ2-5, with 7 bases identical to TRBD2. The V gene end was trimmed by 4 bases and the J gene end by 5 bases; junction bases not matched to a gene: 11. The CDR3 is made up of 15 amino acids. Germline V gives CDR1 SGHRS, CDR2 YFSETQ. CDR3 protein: CASSPFGTGRETQYF. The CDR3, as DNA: TGCGCCAGCAGCCCCTTCGGGACCGGGAGGGAGACCCAGTACTTC.

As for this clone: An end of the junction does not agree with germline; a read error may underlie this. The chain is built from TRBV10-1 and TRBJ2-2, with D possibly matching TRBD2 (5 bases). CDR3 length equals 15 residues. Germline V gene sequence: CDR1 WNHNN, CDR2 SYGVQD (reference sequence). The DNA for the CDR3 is TGCGCCAGCAGTGAGTCGCGAGGGAACGCCGGGGAGCTGTTTTTT. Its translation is CASSESRGNAGELFF.

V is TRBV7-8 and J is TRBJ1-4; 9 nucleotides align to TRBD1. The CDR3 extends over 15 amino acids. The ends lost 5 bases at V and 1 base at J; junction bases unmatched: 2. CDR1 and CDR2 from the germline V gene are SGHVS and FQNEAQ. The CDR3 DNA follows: TGTGCCAGCAGCCCGGACAGGGGAACTAATGAAAAACTGTTTTTT. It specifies CASSPDRGTNEKLFF.

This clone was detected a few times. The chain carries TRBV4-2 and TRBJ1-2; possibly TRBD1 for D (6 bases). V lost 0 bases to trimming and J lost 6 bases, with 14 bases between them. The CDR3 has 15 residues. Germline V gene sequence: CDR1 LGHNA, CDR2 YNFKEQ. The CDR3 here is CASSQENTGFNGYTF. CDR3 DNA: TGTGCCAGCAGCCAAGAAAATACAGGGTTTAATGGCTACACCTTC.

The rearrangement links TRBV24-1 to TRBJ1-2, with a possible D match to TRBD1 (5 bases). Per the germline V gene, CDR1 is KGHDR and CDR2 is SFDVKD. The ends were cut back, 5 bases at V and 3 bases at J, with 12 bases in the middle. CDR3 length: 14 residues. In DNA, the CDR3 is TGTGCCACCAGTGGCCGGGGGGACGACTATGGCTACACCTTC. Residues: CATSGRGDDYGYTF.

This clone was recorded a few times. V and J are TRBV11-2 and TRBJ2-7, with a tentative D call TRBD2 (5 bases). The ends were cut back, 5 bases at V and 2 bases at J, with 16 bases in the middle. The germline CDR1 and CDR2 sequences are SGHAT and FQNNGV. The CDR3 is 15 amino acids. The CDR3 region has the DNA TGTGCCAGCAGCCGATACCGGACTCGAACCTACGAGCAGTACTTC. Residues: CASSRYRTRTYEQYF.

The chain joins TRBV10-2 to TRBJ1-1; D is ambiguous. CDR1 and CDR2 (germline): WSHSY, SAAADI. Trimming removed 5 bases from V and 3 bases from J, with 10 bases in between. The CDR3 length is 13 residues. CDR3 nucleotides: TGCGCCAGCAGTCAAGGGAGGTACACTGAAGCTTTCTTT. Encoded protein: CASSQGRYTEAFF.

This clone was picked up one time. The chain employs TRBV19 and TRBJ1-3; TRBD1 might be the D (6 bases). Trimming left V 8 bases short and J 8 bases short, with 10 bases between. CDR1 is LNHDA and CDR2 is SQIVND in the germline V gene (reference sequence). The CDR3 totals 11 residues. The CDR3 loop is CASEQGYTIYF. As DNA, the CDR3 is TGTGCCAGTGAACAGGGCTACACCATATATTTT. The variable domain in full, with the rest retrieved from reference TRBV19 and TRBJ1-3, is DGGITQSPKYLFRKEGQNVTLSCEQNLNHDAMYWYRQDPGQGLRLIYYSQIVNDFQKGDIAEGYSVSREKKESFPLTVTSAQKNPTAFYLCASEQGYTIYFGEGSWLTVV.

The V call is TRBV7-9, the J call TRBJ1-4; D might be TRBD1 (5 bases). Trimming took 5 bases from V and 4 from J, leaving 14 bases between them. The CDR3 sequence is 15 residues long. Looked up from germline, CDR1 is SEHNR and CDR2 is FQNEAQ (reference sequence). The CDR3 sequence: CASSPGQGNNEKLFF. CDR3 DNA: TGTGCCAGCAGCCCTGGCCAGGGCAATAATGAAAAACTGTTTTTT.

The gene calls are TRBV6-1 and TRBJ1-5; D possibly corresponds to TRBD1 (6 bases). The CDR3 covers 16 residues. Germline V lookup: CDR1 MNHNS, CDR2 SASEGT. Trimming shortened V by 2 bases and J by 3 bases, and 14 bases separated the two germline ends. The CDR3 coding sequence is TGTGCCAGCAGTGAATGGGGTACAGGGCACAATCAGCCCCAGCATTTT. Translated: CASSEWGTGHNQPQHF.

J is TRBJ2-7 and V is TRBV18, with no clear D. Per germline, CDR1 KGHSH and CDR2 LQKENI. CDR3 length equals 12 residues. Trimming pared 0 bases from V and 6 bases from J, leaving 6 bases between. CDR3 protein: CASSPPYAEQYV. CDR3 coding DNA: TGTGCCAGCTCACCACCCTACGCCGAGCAGTACGTC.

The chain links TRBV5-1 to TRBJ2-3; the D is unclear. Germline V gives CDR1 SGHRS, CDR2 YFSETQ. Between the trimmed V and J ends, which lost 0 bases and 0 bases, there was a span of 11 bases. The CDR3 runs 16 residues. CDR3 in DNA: TGCGCCAGCAGCTTGGCCTGGCAGGCCAGCACAGATACGCAGTATTTT. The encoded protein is CASSLAWQASTDTQYF.

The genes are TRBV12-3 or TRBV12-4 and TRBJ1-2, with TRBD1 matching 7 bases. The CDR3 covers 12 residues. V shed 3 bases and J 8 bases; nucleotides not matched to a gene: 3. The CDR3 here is CASSFQGVGYTF. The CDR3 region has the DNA TGTGCCAGCAGTTTTCAGGGGGTCGGCTACACCTTC.